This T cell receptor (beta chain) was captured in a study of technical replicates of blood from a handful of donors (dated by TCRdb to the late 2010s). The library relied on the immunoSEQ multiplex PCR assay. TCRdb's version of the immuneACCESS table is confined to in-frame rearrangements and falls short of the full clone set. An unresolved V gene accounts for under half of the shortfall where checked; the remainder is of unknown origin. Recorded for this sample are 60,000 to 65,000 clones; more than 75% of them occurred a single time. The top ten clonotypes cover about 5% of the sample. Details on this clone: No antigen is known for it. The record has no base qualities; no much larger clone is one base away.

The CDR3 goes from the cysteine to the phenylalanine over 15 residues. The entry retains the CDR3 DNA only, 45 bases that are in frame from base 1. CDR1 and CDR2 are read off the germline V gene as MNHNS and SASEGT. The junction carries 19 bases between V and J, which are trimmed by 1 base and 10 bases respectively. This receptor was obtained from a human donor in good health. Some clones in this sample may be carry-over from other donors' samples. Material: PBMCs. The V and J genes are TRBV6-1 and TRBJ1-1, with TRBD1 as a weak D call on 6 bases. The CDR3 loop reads CASSEGGWGPVGAFF. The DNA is TGTGCCAGCAGTGAAGGGGGATGGGGGCCCGTAGGAGCTTTCTTT.